A selection of T cell receptor beta chains follows, all from one sample in a study of cytomegalovirus exposure and HLA in healthy donors. Using immunoSEQ multiplex PCR, the repertoire was profiled, and TCRdb retains in-frame clones only, with some absent. The sample includes some 150,000 clones, roughly 79% seen only once; the top ten take roughly 1.3%. The source material was PBMCs. Every receptor here comes from a woman between 50 and 59 years old in good health and CMV-seronegative. The CDR3 runs from the conserved cysteine through the conserved F or W. Fields, in order: J gene, clone size, D gene, V gene, CDR3 protein, CDR3 DNA. The D gene is left open where the match is weak. Clone sizes are given selectively: once, few, many, or a class where the clone is expanded.

j_gene: TRBJ1-4
abundance: NA
d_gene: NA
v_gene: TRBV5-1
CDR3aa: CASSPAAGSNEKLFF
CDR3nt: TGCGCCAGCAGTCCCGCCGCGGGGTCTAATGAAAAACTGTTTTTT

j_gene: TRBJ1-4
abundance: NA
d_gene: NA
v_gene: TRBV9
CDR3aa: CASSPDSGEKLFF
CDR3nt: TGTGCCAGCAGCCCCGACTCGGGGGAAAAACTGTTTTTT

j_gene: TRBJ2-7
abundance: NA
d_gene: TRBD1
v_gene: TRBV4-3
CDR3aa: CASSQSRGRTGGYEQYF
CDR3nt: TGCGCCAGCAGCCAATCACGGGGGAGGACAGGGGGCTACGAGCAGTACTTC

j_gene: TRBJ1-4
abundance: NA
d_gene: TRBD1
v_gene: TRBV29-1
CDR3aa: CSVHRTGVRKLFF
CDR3nt: TGCAGCGTTCATAGGACAGGGGTTAGAAAACTGTTTTTT

j_gene: TRBJ2-3
abundance: NA
d_gene: TRBD1
v_gene: TRBV5-1
CDR3aa: CASSLVGQGGDTQYF
CDR3nt: TGCGCCAGCAGCTTGGTCGGACAGGGTGGCGATACGCAGTATTTT

j_gene: TRBJ2-5
abundance: NA
d_gene: TRBD1
v_gene: TRBV7-9
CDR3aa: CASSFTGGETQYF
CDR3nt: TGTGCCAGCAGCTTTACAGGGGGAGAGACCCAGTACTTC

j_gene: TRBJ2-5
abundance: NA
d_gene: TRBD1
v_gene: TRBV27
CDR3aa: CASSLYGTGDRTQYF
CDR3nt: TGTGCCAGCAGTTTATACGGAACAGGGGACAGGACCCAGTACTTC

j_gene: TRBJ2-5
abundance: NA
d_gene: NA
v_gene: TRBV5-1
CDR3aa: CASSFTVEETQYF
CDR3nt: TGCGCCAGCAGCTTTACAGTTGAAGAGACCCAGTACTTC

j_gene: TRBJ1-5
abundance: NA
d_gene: NA
v_gene: TRBV27
CDR3aa: CASSMGGSNQPQHF
CDR3nt: TGTGCCAGCAGTATGGGGGGTAGCAATCAGCCCCAGCATTTT

j_gene: TRBJ2-5
abundance: NA
d_gene: NA
v_gene: TRBV7-6
CDR3aa: CASSLRYQETQYF
CDR3nt: TGTGCCAGCAGCCTGAGGTACCAAGAGACCCAGTACTTC

j_gene: TRBJ2-3
abundance: NA
d_gene: TRBD2
v_gene: TRBV5-1
CDR3aa: CASSFGGSNTDTQYF
CDR3nt: TGCGCCAGCAGCTTCGGGGGGAGCAACACAGATACGCAGTATTTT

j_gene: TRBJ2-1
abundance: once
d_gene: NA
v_gene: TRBV7-2
CDR3aa: CASSLGSGLSYNEQFF
CDR3nt: TGTGCCAGCAGCTTAGGTAGCGGCCTATCCTACAATGAGCAGTTCTTC

j_gene: TRBJ2-5
abundance: NA
d_gene: TRBD1
v_gene: TRBV18
CDR3aa: CASSPPRTGKETQYF
CDR3nt: TGTGCCAGCTCACCACCTCGGACAGGGAAAGAGACCCAGTACTTC

j_gene: TRBJ1-1
abundance: NA
d_gene: TRBD1
v_gene: TRBV6-6
CDR3aa: CASSIQGARAEAFF
CDR3nt: TGTGCCAGCAGCATACAGGGGGCGAGAGCTGAAGCTTTCTTT

j_gene: TRBJ2-3
abundance: NA
d_gene: TRBD2
v_gene: TRBV4-2
CDR3aa: CASSQRGLAFSAPDTQYF
CDR3nt: TGTGCCAGCAGCCAACGCGGACTAGCTTTTTCCGCACCAGATACGCAGTATTTT

j_gene: TRBJ2-2
abundance: few
d_gene: NA
v_gene: TRBV2
CDR3aa: CASTVGAGELFF
CDR3nt: TGTGCCAGCACGGTCGGGGCCGGGGAGCTGTTTTTT

j_gene: TRBJ2-7
abundance: few
d_gene: NA
v_gene: TRBV15
CDR3aa: CATSLGRAGLYEQYF
CDR3nt: TGTGCCACCAGCCTTGGGCGTGCGGGCCTCTACGAGCAGTACTTC

j_gene: TRBJ2-3
abundance: few
d_gene: NA
v_gene: TRBV10-3
CDR3aa: CAIKSDSDTQYF
CDR3nt: TGTGCCATCAAATCTGACTCGGATACGCAGTATTTT

j_gene: TRBJ2-7
abundance: NA
d_gene: TRBD1
v_gene: TRBV5-1
CDR3aa: CASSLWRTGGYEQYF
CDR3nt: TGCGCCAGCAGCTTGTGGAGGACAGGCGGCTACGAGCAGTACTTC

j_gene: TRBJ2-7
abundance: NA
d_gene: TRBD2
v_gene: TRBV10-3
CDR3aa: CAISDSRTSESEQYF
CDR3nt: TGTGCCATCAGTGACAGCCGGACTAGCGAGAGCGAGCAGTACTTC

j_gene: TRBJ1-1
abundance: NA
d_gene: TRBD1
v_gene: TRBV7-2
CDR3aa: CASSLAGTGGREAFF
CDR3nt: TGTGCCAGCAGCTTAGCCGGGACAGGGGGGCGCGAAGCTTTCTTT

j_gene: TRBJ2-6
abundance: NA
d_gene: TRBD1
v_gene: TRBV19
CDR3aa: CASLEWGQPGAGANVLTF
CDR3nt: TGTGCCAGTCTAGAGTGGGGACAGCCTGGGGCTGGGGCCAACGTCCTGACTTTC

j_gene: TRBJ2-3
abundance: NA
d_gene: TRBD2
v_gene: TRBV28
CDR3aa: CASSFRGVGTDTQYF
CDR3nt: TGTGCCAGCAGTTTTCGGGGGGTGGGCACAGATACGCAGTATTTT

j_gene: TRBJ2-7
abundance: once
d_gene: NA
v_gene: TRBV4-1
CDR3aa: CASSPDLGPIPSYEQYF
CDR3nt: TGCGCCAGCAGCCCCGATTTGGGCCCCATCCCCTCCTACGAGCAGTACTTC

j_gene: TRBJ2-7
abundance: NA
d_gene: TRBD1
v_gene: TRBV11-2
CDR3aa: CASSLYRDRTYEQYF
CDR3nt: TGTGCCAGCAGCCTGTACCGGGACAGAACCTACGAGCAGTACTTC

j_gene: TRBJ1-5
abundance: NA
d_gene: TRBD1
v_gene: TRBV19
CDR3aa: CASSISGGTDQPQHF
CDR3nt: TGTGCCAGTAGTATTTCAGGGGGGACCGATCAGCCCCAGCATTTT

j_gene: TRBJ2-7
abundance: NA
d_gene: TRBD1
v_gene: TRBV29-1
CDR3aa: CSVGTGLSSYEQYF
CDR3nt: TGCAGCGTGGGGACAGGGTTGAGCTCCTACGAGCAGTACTTC

j_gene: TRBJ1-1
abundance: once
d_gene: NA
v_gene: TRBV2
CDR3aa: CASRGRQAQNTEAFF
CDR3nt: TGTGCCAGCAGGGGTAGACAGGCCCAGAACACTGAAGCTTTCTTT

j_gene: TRBJ1-1
abundance: NA
d_gene: NA
v_gene: TRBV29-1
CDR3aa: CTGGGTEAFF
CDR3nt: TGCACGGGGGGAGGAACTGAAGCTTTCTTT

j_gene: TRBJ2-1
abundance: NA
d_gene: NA
v_gene: TRBV5-1
CDR3aa: CASSLSGSYNEQFF
CDR3nt: TGCGCCAGCAGCTTGAGCGGATCCTACAATGAGCAGTTCTTC

j_gene: TRBJ2-7
abundance: few
d_gene: NA
v_gene: TRBV18
CDR3aa: CASSPWNRVESEQYF
CDR3nt: TGTGCCAGCTCCCCGTGGAACAGGGTGGAATCTGAGCAGTACTTC

j_gene: TRBJ2-4
abundance: NA
d_gene: NA
v_gene: TRBV5-6
CDR3aa: CASSLEGEKRIQYF
CDR3nt: TGTGCCAGCAGCTTGGAGGGGGAAAAACGTATTCAGTACTTC

j_gene: TRBJ2-3
abundance: NA
d_gene: TRBD2
v_gene: TRBV28
CDR3aa: CASSLWPGLAGEVGIDTQYF
CDR3nt: TGTGCCAGCAGTTTATGGCCGGGACTAGCGGGAGAAGTCGGAATAGATACGCAGTATTTT

j_gene: TRBJ2-5
abundance: NA
d_gene: TRBD1
v_gene: TRBV5-6
CDR3aa: CASSLGQGALETQYF
CDR3nt: TGTGCCAGCAGCTTGGGGCAGGGGGCGTTGGAGACCCAGTACTTC

j_gene: TRBJ2-1
abundance: NA
d_gene: TRBD2
v_gene: TRBV28
CDR3aa: CASSLASAGGGEQFF
CDR3nt: TGTGCCAGCAGTTTAGCCTCGGCCGGGGGGGGTGAGCAGTTCTTC

j_gene: TRBJ1-1
abundance: NA
d_gene: NA
v_gene: TRBV5-1
CDR3aa: CASSLVAGPAEAFF
CDR3nt: TGCGCCAGCAGCTTGGTCGCGGGTCCTGCTGAAGCTTTCTTT

j_gene: TRBJ2-6
abundance: NA
d_gene: TRBD1
v_gene: TRBV18
CDR3aa: CASSPGTGGTGANVLTF
CDR3nt: TGTGCCAGCTCACCAGGGACAGGGGGCACTGGGGCCAACGTCCTGACTTTC

j_gene: TRBJ2-7
abundance: NA
d_gene: NA
v_gene: TRBV5-6
CDR3aa: CASSWGGLRVGEQYF
CDR3nt: TGTGCCAGCAGCTGGGGGGGCCTCCGGGTGGGGGAGCAGTACTTC

j_gene: TRBJ1-2
abundance: NA
d_gene: TRBD1
v_gene: TRBV2
CDR3aa: CASDERQGFGGYTF
CDR3nt: TGTGCCAGCGACGAAAGACAGGGTTTCGGTGGCTACACCTTC

j_gene: TRBJ2-2
abundance: NA
d_gene: TRBD1
v_gene: TRBV7-2
CDR3aa: CASRFRTGGGELFF
CDR3nt: TGTGCCAGCAGGTTCAGGACAGGGGGCGGGGAGCTGTTTTTT

j_gene: TRBJ2-7
abundance: NA
d_gene: NA
v_gene: TRBV29-1
CDR3aa: CSVEDRDSLYEQYF
CDR3nt: TGCAGCGTTGAAGATCGGGACTCCCTCTACGAGCAGTACTTC

j_gene: TRBJ2-6
abundance: NA
d_gene: NA
v_gene: TRBV6-1
CDR3aa: CASSERSVGVLRGANVLTF
CDR3nt: TGTGCCAGCAGTGAAAGGAGTGTAGGGGTACTTCGCGGGGCCAACGTCCTGACTTTC

j_gene: TRBJ2-7
abundance: NA
d_gene: TRBD2
v_gene: TRBV7-2
CDR3aa: CASSLATSGKFYEQYF
CDR3nt: TGTGCCAGCAGCTTAGCAACTAGCGGGAAGTTCTACGAGCAGTACTTC

j_gene: TRBJ2-3
abundance: NA
d_gene: TRBD2
v_gene: TRBV11-2
CDR3aa: CASSFQLAGTDTQYF
CDR3nt: TGTGCCAGCAGCTTTCAACTAGCGGGCACAGATACGCAGTATTTT

j_gene: TRBJ1-5
abundance: NA
d_gene: TRBD1
v_gene: TRBV5-1
CDR3aa: CASSLAGGGGEPQHF
CDR3nt: TGCGCCAGCAGCTTGGCAGGGGGCGGGGGTGAGCCCCAGCATTTT

j_gene: TRBJ1-5
abundance: once
d_gene: NA
v_gene: TRBV29-1
CDR3aa: CSVGDMNNQPQHF
CDR3nt: TGCAGCGTGGGCGATATGAACAATCAGCCCCAGCATTTT

j_gene: TRBJ2-7
abundance: NA
d_gene: NA
v_gene: TRBV15
CDR3aa: CATSRDQTSSYEQYF
CDR3nt: TGTGCCACCAGCAGAGATCAAACCAGCTCCTACGAGCAGTACTTC

j_gene: TRBJ1-1
abundance: NA
d_gene: TRBD1
v_gene: TRBV11-2
CDR3aa: CASSPGQGWTEAFF
CDR3nt: TGTGCCAGCAGCCCCGGACAGGGATGGACTGAAGCTTTCTTT

j_gene: TRBJ2-2
abundance: NA
d_gene: TRBD2
v_gene: TRBV15
CDR3aa: CATSRETSPGTGELFF
CDR3nt: TGTGCCACCAGCAGAGAGACTAGCCCGGGCACCGGGGAGCTGTTTTTT

j_gene: TRBJ1-2
abundance: NA
d_gene: NA
v_gene: TRBV19
CDR3aa: CASSTTANYGYTF
CDR3nt: TGTGCCAGTAGTACGACAGCTAACTATGGCTACACCTTC

j_gene: TRBJ2-1
abundance: NA
d_gene: TRBD2
v_gene: TRBV9
CDR3aa: CASSLLGTSGSGEQFF
CDR3nt: TGTGCCAGCAGTCTCCTCGGGACTAGCGGGAGTGGAGAGCAGTTCTTC

j_gene: TRBJ2-3
abundance: NA
d_gene: TRBD1
v_gene: TRBV9
CDR3aa: CASSVAGTGAFTDTQYF
CDR3nt: TGTGCCAGCAGCGTAGCCGGGACAGGCGCCTTCACAGATACGCAGTATTTT